This T cell receptor (beta chain) was retrieved from a study of cytomegalovirus exposure and HLA in healthy donors. Study-wide results and limits: Highly shared sequence variants in one cluster were likely a sequencing artifact. Presence/absence analyses treated sequencing depth as roughly uniform across donors.

PCR primers comprised 60 Vbeta and 13 Jbeta primers. Measured with immunoSEQ multiplex PCR; TCRdb has only the in-frame clones, and not every one. The data show 150,000 to 200,000 clones, with around 80% seen just once and 6.3% held by the top ten. The CDR3 is made up of 16 amino acids. Germline-derived CDR1 and CDR2 are MNHNS and SASEGT. Trimming removed 1 base at V and 1 base at J, with 12 bases between. As concerns this clone: Its target is unknown.

This TCR was sampled from a man in his forties in good health and CMV-seropositive. Sequenced sample: PBMCs. The genes are TRBV6-1 and TRBJ2-3; no definite D call. CDR3 DNA sequence: TGTGCCAGCAGTGAAGGTCGGCAGGCTCGCACAGATACGCAGTATTTT. Translated: CASSEGRQARTDTQYF.